The 18 T cell receptor beta chains in this list originate from one sample, sequenced in a study of OX40 agonist ivuxolimab in advanced cancers. Clones were read by immunoSEQ multiplex PCR, and TCRdb kept only the in-frame ones, dropping some. The sample carries over 65,000 clones, about nine tenths recorded once. Sample: CD4+ or CD8+ T cells sorted from blood, taken in a trial of the OX40 agonist ivuxolimab. Receptor source: an adult with an advanced solid tumor such as melanoma, head and neck, liver or kidney cancer.

The chain uses TRBV10-3 and TRBJ1-1; D might be TRBD1 (6 bases). Germline lookup yields CDR1 ENHRY and CDR2 SYGVKD. The CDR3 is 14 amino acids. Trimming cost V 0 bases and J 10 bases, with 15 bases left between them. The CDR3 is CAISESGRGKGAFF. The CDR3 region has the DNA TGTGCCATCAGTGAGTCTGGTAGGGGGAAAGGAGCTTTCTTT.

The sample holds one count of this clone. The chain combines TRBV5-1 with TRBJ2-1; 8 bases are a match to TRBD2. Germline V gene data show CDR1 as SGHRS and CDR2 as YFSETQ. This CDR3 is 15 amino acids long. Trimming at V came to 4 bases and at J to 7 bases, leaving 10 bases not matched to a gene. The CDR3 protein is CASSLGGAPTNEQFF. The CDR3 DNA reads as TGCGCCAGCAGCCTCGGGGGGGCCCCCACAAATGAGCAGTTCTTC.

The J gene is TRBJ1-2, the V gene TRBV15; no reliable D call. V shed 5 bases and J shed 8 bases, with 18 bases lying between them. From germline, CDR1 is LNHNV and CDR2 YYDKDF (reference sequence). This CDR3 has 14 amino acids. For the CDR3, the DNA is TGTGCCACCAGCCGACCGCGGGGAGCCGACGGCTACACCTTC. Translation: CATSRPRGADGYTF.

CDR3 in DNA: TGTGCCAGCAGCTTAGAGGGGCGCTCTAGCGGGATAGAGACCCAGTACTTC. This encodes CASSLEGRSSGIETQYF. This chain uses TRBV7-6 with TRBJ2-5; 9 nucleotides match TRBD2. The CDR3 loop spans 17 amino acids. Germline CDR1 reads SGHVS; CDR2 reads FNYEAQ. The V gene end was trimmed by 1 base and the J gene end by 4 bases; junction bases not matched to a gene: 10.

The chain is built from TRBV29-1 and TRBJ2-5; D is possibly TRBD2 (5 bases). Germline CDR1 and CDR2: SQVTM and ANQGSEA. CDR3 length equals 13 residues. Trimming took off 4 bases at V and 4 bases at J, with 13 bases between the two ends. Here the CDR3 reads CSVAGSIGETQYF. For the CDR3, the DNA is TGCAGCGTTGCGGGGTCGATAGGAGAGACCCAGTACTTC.

The J gene is TRBJ2-5, the V gene TRBV4-2, with 9 bases fitting TRBD2. CDR1 and CDR2 (germline): LGHNA, YNFKEQ. V lost 0 bases, J lost 4 bases, and 6 bases stayed unmatched. This CDR3 region has 16 residues. CDR3 amino acids: CASSQEQREAGETQYF. In DNA form, the CDR3 reads TGTGCCAGCAGCCAAGAACAGCGGGAGGCCGGAGAGACCCAGTACTTC.

This clone was detected once. V usage is TRBV7-2 and J usage is TRBJ2-7; no definite D call. Germline CDR1 reads SGHTA; CDR2 reads FQGNSA. CDR3 size: 12 residues. Trimming removed 4 bases from V and 7 bases from J, with 11 bases in between. The CDR3 nucleotides read TGTGCCAGCAGCTCCTATTTGGGGGAGCAGTACTTC. It is translated as CASSSYLGEQYF.

This clone turned up a few times. This chain connects TRBV6-5 to TRBJ1-3; TRBD1 is a possible D gene (5 bases). CDR1 is MNHEY, CDR2 SVGAGI, per germline. The CDR3 is 16 amino acids. V lost 2 bases and J 1 base, leaving 12 bases between the germline ends. The chain's CDR3 is CASSYRYGTSGNTIYF. CDR3 nucleotides: TGTGCCAGCAGTTACCGGTACGGGACGTCTGGAAACACCATATATTTT.

The V gene is TRBV2, the J gene TRBJ1-1; D is ambiguous. CDR3 size: 13 residues. Germline V lookup: CDR1 SNHLY, CDR2 FYNNEI. Trimming took off 8 bases at V and 1 base at J, with 11 bases between the two ends. The CDR3 DNA reads TGTGCCAGCTGCCTTGGCCCGAACACTGAAGCTTTCTTT. Amino acids: CASCLGPNTEAFF.

The chain combines TRBV5-1 with TRBJ1-2, with 8 bases that match TRBD1. Germline loops: CDR1 SGHRS, CDR2 YFSETQ. The CDR3 covers 14 residues. J lost 4 bases, V lost 4 bases, and 6 bases had no gene match. CDR3: CASSPGTGLYGYTF. CDR3 nucleotides: TGCGCCAGCAGCCCAGGGACAGGCCTCTATGGCTACACCTTC.

This rearrangement joins TRBV6-6 to TRBJ2-7; no reliable D call. The CDR3 is made up of 15 amino acids. The V gene lost 0 bases and the J gene lost 7 bases, with 16 bases spanning the gap. Germline V CDR1 and CDR2: MNHNY, SVGAGI (reference sequence). The CDR3 region is CASSYSGGSLGEQYF. In nucleotides, the CDR3 is TGTGCCAGCAGTTACTCAGGTGGCTCCCTTGGTGAGCAGTACTTC.

The chain uses TRBV2 and TRBJ2-7; a possible D gene is TRBD1 (5 bases). V dropped 4 bases and J dropped 5 bases, with 12 bases sitting between them. From germline, CDR1 is SNHLY and CDR2 FYNNEI. The CDR3 is 13 residues long. CDR3 DNA sequence: TGTGCCAGCAGTGTTCAGGGAAAGAACGAGCAGTACTTC. It codes for CASSVQGKNEQYF. Based on the CDR3 plus reference TRBV2 and TRBJ2-7, the full variable domain is EPEVTQTPSHQVTQMGQEVILRCVPISNHLYFYWYRQILGQKVEFLVSFYNNEISEKSEIFDDQFSVERPDGSNFTLKIRSTKLEDSAMYFCASSVQGKNEQYFGPGTRLTVT.

This clone came up once. The chain uses TRBV6-6 and TRBJ2-7; tentatively, D is TRBD2 (5 bases). Trimming took 4 bases from V and 3 from J, leaving 7 bases between them. Germline V CDR1 and CDR2: MNHNY, SVGAGI (reference sequence). This CDR3 has 12 residues. The CDR3 DNA follows: TGTGCCAGCAGTTCACTAGACTACGAGCAGTACTTC. Amino acid sequence: CASSSLDYEQYF.

The chain joins TRBV19 to TRBJ2-3; a weak D match, TRBD1 (6 bases). Trimming left V 5 bases short and J 2 bases short, with 11 bases between. The germline V gene encodes CDR1 LNHDA and CDR2 SQIVND (reference sequence). The CDR3 extends over 14 amino acids. The CDR3 sequence is CASSRGQITDTQYF. DNA of the CDR3: TGTGCCAGTAGTCGAGGACAGATCACAGATACGCAGTATTTT.

The chain joins TRBV6-1 to TRBJ1-6; 8 bases match TRBD1. V gave up 1 base and J gave up 9 bases; unmatched junction bases: 11. CDR3 length: 17 residues. Germline V gene data show CDR1 as MNHNS and CDR2 as SASEGT. In DNA, the CDR3 is TGTGCCAGCAGTGAAGTCTCAGGGGGCAGGACAGGTTCACCCCTCCACTTT. Translating it yields CASSEVSGGRTGSPLHF.

The CDR3 loop is CASSTRASYEQYF. As DNA, the CDR3 is TGCGCCAGCAGCACCAGGGCCTCCTACGAGCAGTACTTC. The chain is built from TRBV5-1 and TRBJ2-7; TRBD1 might be the D (5 bases). This CDR3 is 13 amino acids long. Germline CDR1 reads SGHRS; CDR2 reads YFSETQ. With 4 bases removed from V and 0 bases from J, the gap between germline ends came to 8 bases.

V is TRBV27 and J is TRBJ2-1, with TRBD2 identical over 14 bases. After removal of 11 bases from V and 8 bases from J, the junction contained 8 bases not matched to a gene. This CDR3 comprises 14 residues. In germline, CDR1 is MNHEY, CDR2 SMNVEV (reference sequence). The CDR3 DNA reads as TGTGCCCGAGGGACTAGCGGGAGATCGGATGAGCAGTTCTTC. Translation gives CARGTSGRSDEQFF.

The rearrangement links TRBV30 to TRBJ1-6; D unclear. This CDR3 comprises 14 residues. CDR1 and CDR2 (germline): GTSNPN, SVGIG (reference sequence). V lost 2 bases and J lost 14, with 19 bases in between. In DNA form, the CDR3 reads TGTGCCTGGAGTCCTTCGAGGCCTTATTCCACCCTCCACTTT. Amino acids: CAWSPSRPYSTLHF. Using reference TRBV30 and TRBJ1-6 for the parts outside the CDR3, the full variable domain is SQTIHQWPATLVQPVGSPLSLECTVEGTSNPNLYWYRQAAGRGLQLLFYSVGIGQISSEVPQNLSASRPQDRQFILSSKKLLLSDSGFYLCAWSPSRPYSTLHFGNGTRLTVT.